This TCR beta chain was observed in a study of T cell changes during pregnancy in multiple sclerosis. Trimming removed 4 bases at V and 4 bases at J, with 16 bases between. The germline V gene encodes CDR1 MNHEY and CDR2 SMNVEV (reference sequence). The CDR3 runs to 15 residues. TCRdb keeps only in-frame clones here, not all; method: immunoSEQ multiplex PCR. The top ten hold around an eighth of the sample, which has 18,000 or so clones, about 89% seen once. This rearrangement joins TRBV27 to TRBJ1-1; maybe TRBD1 (6 bases). The sequences come from CD8+ T cells from peripheral blood mononuclear cells, collected in the third trimester of pregnancy. The receptor was derived from a female donor in good health, enrolled as a control in a pregnancy study. CDR3 sequence reads: CASSSQPQGITEAFF. The DNA for the CDR3 is TGTGCCAGCAGTTCCCAACCCCAGGGGATCACTGAAGCTTTCTTT.